The 16 T cell receptor beta chains listed next were all sequenced from one sample in a study of blood T cell repertoires in COVID-19. Sequencing used immunoSEQ multiplex PCR; TCRdb keeps in-frame clones, though not all of them. The data contain roughly 73,000 clones, 85% to 90% of them singletons. The sequenced material came from peripheral blood. Receptors originate from a human donor in a cohort sampled during active COVID-19.

This chain joins TRBV6-5 and TRBJ1-4; a weak D match, TRBD1 (6 bases). Deletions cut 4 bases from V and 8 bases from J, with 11 bases between. Germline CDR1 MNHEY, CDR2 SVGAGI. The CDR3 contains 13 residues. DNA for the CDR3: TGTGCCAGCAGTTCGGACAGCTCCGAAAAACTGTTTTTT. This encodes CASSSDSSEKLFF.

The rearrangement uses TRBV18 and TRBJ2-3; a weak D match, TRBD2 (5 bases). This CDR3 region has 15 residues. Trimming shortened V by 6 bases and J by 2 bases, and 15 bases separated the two germline ends. In germline, CDR1 is KGHSH, CDR2 LQKENI. The CDR3 DNA reads as TGTGCCAGCTCCCCCCCAGCGGAGGTCACAGATACGCAGTATTTT. Its translation is CASSPPAEVTDTQYF.

The chain is built from TRBV6-1 and TRBJ2-3, with TRBD1 identical over 7 bases. V dropped 3 bases and J dropped 2; count of bases not matched to a gene: 2. CDR1 MNHNS and CDR2 SASEGT come from the germline V gene. The CDR3 is made up of 14 amino acids. CDR3 loop: CASSEQGVTDTQYF. CDR3 nucleotide sequence: TGTGCCAGCAGTGAGCAGGGGGTCACAGATACGCAGTATTTT.

This clone was picked up a small number of times. The CDR3 sequence is CATAGEPETQYF. For the CDR3, the DNA is TGTGCCACCGCGGGGGAGCCAGAGACCCAGTACTTC. The chain carries TRBV24-1 and TRBJ2-5, with 7 bases lining up with TRBD2. Germline-derived CDR1 and CDR2 are KGHDR and SFDVKD. The CDR3 runs 12 residues. Trimming cost V 9 bases and J 4 bases; bases outside gene matches: 4.

This clone was detected only a few times. This chain links TRBV25-1 with TRBJ2-7, with D possibly being TRBD1 (5 bases). Germline values: CDR1 MGHDK, CDR2 SYGVNS. The CDR3 sequence is 12 residues long. With 8 bases removed from V and 2 bases from J, the gap between germline ends came to 10 bases. The CDR3 region has the DNA TGTGCCAGCGGCACAGGAGCCTACGAGCAGTACTTC. Amino acid sequence: CASGTGAYEQYF.

J is TRBJ1-2 and V is TRBV2; TRBD1 aligns across 9 bases. V shed 6 bases, J shed 3 bases, and the junction held 14 bases outside the gene matches. Germline V gene data show CDR1 as SNHLY and CDR2 as FYNNEI. The CDR3 consists of 17 residues. This CDR3 is CASRDRRRTGVHYGYTF. CDR3 coding DNA: TGTGCCAGCAGGGACCGCCGTAGGACAGGGGTTCACTATGGCTACACCTTC.

The chain joins TRBV7-9 to TRBJ2-5; D might be TRBD2 (7 bases). The CDR3 is 16 residues long. Germline CDR1 and CDR2: SEHNR and FQNEAQ (reference sequence). V was trimmed by 4 bases and J by 5 bases, leaving 20 bases between them. The CDR3: CASSWGGLSGSETQYF. CDR3 nucleotide sequence: TGTGCCAGCAGCTGGGGGGGGCTCAGTGGGTCGGAGACCCAGTACTTC.

This rearrangement joins TRBV19 to TRBJ2-1; D perhaps matches TRBD2 (8 bases). Trimming removed 4 bases from V and 3 bases from J, with 16 bases in between. CDR1 LNHDA and CDR2 SQIVND come from the germline V gene (reference sequence). The CDR3 loop spans 16 amino acids. In nucleotides, the CDR3 is TGTGCCAGTAGTACCCAGGGGGGACTAGGCTACAATGAGCAGTTCTTC. Protein sequence: CASSTQGGLGYNEQFF. Based on the CDR3 plus reference TRBV19 and TRBJ2-1, the full variable domain is DGGITQSPKYLFRKEGQNVTLSCEQNLNHDAMYWYRQDPGQGLRLIYYSQIVNDFQKGDIAEGYSVSREKKESFPLTVTSAQKNPTAFYLCASSTQGGLGYNEQFFGPGTRLTVL.

The CDR3 spells CASSLGLSSDTQYF. CDR3 nucleotides: TGTGCCAGCAGCTTAGGTCTGTCGTCAGATACGCAGTATTTT. V and J are TRBV7-9 and TRBJ2-3; D call uncertain. Trimming removed 1 base at V and 4 bases at J, with 9 bases between. The CDR3 is 14 amino acids. Per germline, CDR1 SEHNR and CDR2 FQNEAQ (reference sequence).

This clone came up a few times. The V and J genes are TRBV29-1 and TRBJ1-5, with D possibly TRBD1 on 5 matching bases. CDR1 and CDR2 (germline): SQVTM, ANQGSEA. The CDR3 sequence is 14 residues long. V lost 4 bases and J lost 3, with 13 bases in between. The CDR3 nucleotides are TGCAGCGTTGCGGAGGGGACGGCCAATCAGCCCCAGCATTTT. As protein: CSVAEGTANQPQHF. The variable domain in full, with the rest retrieved from reference TRBV29-1 and TRBJ1-5, is SAVISQKPSRDICQRGTSLTIQCQVDSQVTMMFWYRQQPGQSLTLIATANQGSEATYESGFVIDKFPISRPNLTFSTLTVSNMSPEDSSIYLCSVAEGTANQPQHFGDGTRLSIL.

The genes are TRBV4-2 and TRBJ2-1, with TRBD2 matching 10 bases. Germline CDR1 LGHNA, CDR2 YNFKEQ. The V segment lost 0 bases and the J segment 3 bases; nucleotides outside the gene matches: 2. The CDR3 contains 16 residues. CDR3 in DNA: TGTGCCAGCAGCCAAGACAGGACTAGCGGCTACAATGAGCAGTTCTTC. Amino acid sequence: CASSQDRTSGYNEQFF.

The chain employs TRBV19 and TRBJ2-5; 9 bases are a match to TRBD1. The ends lost 8 bases at V and 5 bases at J; junction bases unmatched: 15. The V gene's germline CDR1 is LNHDA and CDR2 SQIVND (reference sequence). The CDR3 runs to 16 residues. The CDR3 DNA sequence: TGTGCCAGTTCGAGCCGCAGGGGACAGGGCGAGGAGACCCAGTACTTC. Protein product: CASSSRRGQGEETQYF. Complete variable domain (other parts from reference TRBV19 and TRBJ2-5): DGGITQSPKYLFRKEGQNVTLSCEQNLNHDAMYWYRQDPGQGLRLIYYSQIVNDFQKGDIAEGYSVSREKKESFPLTVTSAQKNPTAFYLCASSSRRGQGEETQYFGPGTRLLVL.

The chain carries TRBV19 and TRBJ1-2; 12 nucleotides align to TRBD1. Germline V gene data show CDR1 as LNHDA and CDR2 as SQIVND (reference sequence). The CDR3 covers 15 residues. V lost 8 bases, J lost 2 bases, and 6 bases stayed unmatched. The CDR3, as DNA: TGTGCCAGTCGGGACAGGGGGCGAGGCAACTATGGCTACACCTTC. Protein: CASRDRGRGNYGYTF.

The chain recombines TRBV9 with TRBJ1-4; TRBD1 is a possible D gene (5 bases). The CDR3 sequence is 16 residues long. V lost 0 bases to trimming and J lost 3 bases, with 12 bases between them. Germline CDR1 and CDR2: SGDLS and YYNGEE. The CDR3 DNA reads as TGTGCCAGCAGCGTAGGCGGGGGTCAGGCTAATGAAAAACTGTTTTTT. This gives the protein CASSVGGGQANEKLFF. Looking up the rest from reference TRBV9 and TRBJ1-4 gives the full variable domain: DSGVTQTPKHLITATGQRVTLRCSPRSGDLSVYWYQQSLDQGLQFLIQYYNGEERAKGNILERFSAQQFPDLHSELNLSSLELGDSALYFCASSVGGGQANEKLFFGSGTQLSVL.

The chain combines TRBV27 with TRBJ2-1, with TRBD2 matching 11 bases. The germline CDR1 and CDR2 sequences are MNHEY and SMNVEV (reference sequence). V lost 3 bases, J lost 3 bases, and 4 bases stayed unmatched. The CDR3 is 16 residues long. The CDR3 region has the DNA TGTGCCAGCAGTTTTTTAGCGGGAGGGTTCTACAATGAGCAGTTCTTC. It specifies CASSFLAGGFYNEQFF.

The V and J genes are TRBV18 and TRBJ2-7; possibly TRBD1 for D (5 bases). Trimming took off 4 bases at V and 4 bases at J, with 11 bases between the two ends. The germline CDR1 and CDR2 sequences are KGHSH and LQKENI. This CDR3 contains 13 residues. The CDR3 reads CASSRQRLYEQYF. CDR3 nucleotide sequence: TGTGCCAGCTCACGACAGAGATTATACGAGCAGTACTTC.